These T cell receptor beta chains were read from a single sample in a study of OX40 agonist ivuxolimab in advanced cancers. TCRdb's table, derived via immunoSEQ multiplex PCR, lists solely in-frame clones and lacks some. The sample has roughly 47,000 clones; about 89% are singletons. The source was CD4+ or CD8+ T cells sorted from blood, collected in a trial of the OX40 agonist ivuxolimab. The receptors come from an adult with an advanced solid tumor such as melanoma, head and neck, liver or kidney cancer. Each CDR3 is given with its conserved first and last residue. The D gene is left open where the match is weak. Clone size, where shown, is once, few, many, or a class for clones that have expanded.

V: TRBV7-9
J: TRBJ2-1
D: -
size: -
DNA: TGTGCCAGCAGCCACGGAAGGGGCTCCTACAATGAGCAGTTCTTC
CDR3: CASSHGRGSYNEQFF

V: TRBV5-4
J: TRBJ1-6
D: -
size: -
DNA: TGTGCCAGCAGCTTATTTAAGGACACTTGTAATTCACCCCTCCACTTT
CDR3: CASSLFKDTCNSPLHF

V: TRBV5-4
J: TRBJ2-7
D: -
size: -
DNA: TGTGCCAGCAGCTTGGAAGGGTCAGGCGAGCAGTACTTC
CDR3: CASSLEGSGEQYF

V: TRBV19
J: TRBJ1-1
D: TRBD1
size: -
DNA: TGTGCCAGTAGTATGATCGGACAGGGATTTAACACTGAAGCTTTCTTT
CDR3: CASSMIGQGFNTEAFF

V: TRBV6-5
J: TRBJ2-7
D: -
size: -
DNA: TGTGCCAGCAGTTACGGGGTCCCCTACGAGCAGTACTTC
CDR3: CASSYGVPYEQYF

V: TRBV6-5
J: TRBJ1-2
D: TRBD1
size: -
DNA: TGTGCCAGCACCCAGGGGGGAGGCTATGGCTACACCTTC
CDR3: CASTQGGGYGYTF

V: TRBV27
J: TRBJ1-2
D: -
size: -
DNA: TGTGCCAGCAGTCCCGCCGGGGTCTATGGCTACACCTTC
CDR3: CASSPAGVYGYTF

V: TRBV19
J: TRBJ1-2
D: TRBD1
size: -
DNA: TGTGCCAGCCACACCGGGACAGGGATCGTGGGGGTTGGGGTTGCGGATGGCTACACCTTC
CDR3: CASHTGTGIVGVGVADGYTF

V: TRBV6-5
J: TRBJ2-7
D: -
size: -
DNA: TGTGCCAGCAGTTACTCGTTAGCATCCTACGAGCAGTACTTC
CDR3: CASSYSLASYEQYF

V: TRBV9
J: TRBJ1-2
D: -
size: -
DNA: TGTGCCAGCAGCGTAGGCGGGGAGAGCTATGGCTACACCTTC
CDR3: CASSVGGESYGYTF

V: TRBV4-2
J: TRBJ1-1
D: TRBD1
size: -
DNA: TGTGCCAGCAGCCCGGGACAGGGTCCTTTCTTT
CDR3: CASSPGQGPFF

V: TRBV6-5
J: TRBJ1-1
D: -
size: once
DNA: TGTGCCAGCAGTTACTCGGGACACACGAACACTGAAGCTTTCTTT
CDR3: CASSYSGHTNTEAFF

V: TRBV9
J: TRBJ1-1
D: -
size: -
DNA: TGTGCCAGCAGCGTAGCTGAGAGTGGGGCAGGGTTGAACACTGAAGCTTTCTTT
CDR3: CASSVAESGAGLNTEAFF

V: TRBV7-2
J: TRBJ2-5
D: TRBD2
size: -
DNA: TGTGCCAGCAGCTTAGGCTCCGGGACTAGCGGGAGAAAAGAGACCCAGTACTTC
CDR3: CASSLGSGTSGRKETQYF

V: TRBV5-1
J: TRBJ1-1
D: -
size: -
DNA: TGCGCCAGCAGCCAGGGGTTCACTGAAGCTTTCTTT
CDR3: CASSQGFTEAFF

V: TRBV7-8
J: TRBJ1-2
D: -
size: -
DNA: TGTGCCAGCAGCTTAGATCCAGTTACTATTGGCTACGCCTTC
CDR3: CASSLDPVTIGYAF

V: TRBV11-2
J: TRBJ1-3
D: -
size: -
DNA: TGTGCCAGCAGCTTAGATACGGGACGGCCCCTCTATAGCTCTGGAAACACCATATATTTT
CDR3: CASSLDTGRPLYSSGNTIYF

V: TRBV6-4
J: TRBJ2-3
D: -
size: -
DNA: TGTGCCAGCAGTGGGGGGCCCACAGATACGCAGTATTTT
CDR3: CASSGGPTDTQYF

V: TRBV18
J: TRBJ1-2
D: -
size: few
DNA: TGTGCCAGCTCACCACCGGCGGCAGGGATCAACTATGGCTACACCTTC
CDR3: CASSPPAAGINYGYTF

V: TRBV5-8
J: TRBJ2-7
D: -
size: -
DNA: TGTGCCAGCAGCTGGGGGTTCGGATACGAGCAGTACTTC
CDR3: CASSWGFGYEQYF

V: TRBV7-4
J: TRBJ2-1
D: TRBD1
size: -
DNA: TGTGCCAGCAGCTTAGGTACAGGGGCTAACAATGAGCAGTTCTTC
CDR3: CASSLGTGANNEQFF

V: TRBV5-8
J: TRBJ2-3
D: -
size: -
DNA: TGTGCCAGCAGTTCTGTGGAAACGTCATCAGATACGCAGTATTTT
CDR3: CASSSVETSSDTQYF

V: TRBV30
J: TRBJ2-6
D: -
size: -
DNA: TGTGCCTGGAGTGGGTACTCTGGGGCCAACGTCCTGACTTTC
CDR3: CAWSGYSGANVLTF

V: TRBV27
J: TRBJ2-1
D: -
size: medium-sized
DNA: TGTGCCAGCAGGGGCTCCTACAATGAGCAGTTCTTC
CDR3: CASRGSYNEQFF

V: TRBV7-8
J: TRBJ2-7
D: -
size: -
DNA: TGTGCCAGCAGCTCCAGCGGGACAGCGTACGAGCAGTACTTC
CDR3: CASSSSGTAYEQYF

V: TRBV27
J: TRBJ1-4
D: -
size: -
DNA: TGTGCCAGCAGTTTCTTCCCGGGACACCCTGGGGAAAAACTGTTTTTT
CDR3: CASSFFPGHPGEKLFF

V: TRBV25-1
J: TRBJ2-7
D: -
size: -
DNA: TGTGCCAGCAGTGCGTACTACGAGCAGTACTTC
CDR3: CASSAYYEQYF

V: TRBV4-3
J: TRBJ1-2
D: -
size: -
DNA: TGCGCCAGCAGCCAGGGGGCATCCATTAACTATGGCTACACCTTC
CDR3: CASSQGASINYGYTF

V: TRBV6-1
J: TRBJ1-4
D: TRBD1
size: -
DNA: TGTGCCAGCAGTGATCTTCCCGGGACAGGGGGGGAAAAACTGTTTTTT
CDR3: CASSDLPGTGGEKLFF

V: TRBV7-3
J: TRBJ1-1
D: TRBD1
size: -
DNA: TGTGCCAGCAGCGCACACAGGGGCTCGCCTGAAGCTTTCTTT
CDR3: CASSAHRGSPEAFF

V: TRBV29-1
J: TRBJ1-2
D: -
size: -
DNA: TGCAGCGTTGAAGATTCGTGGGAGGGGTATGGCTACACCTTC
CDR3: CSVEDSWEGYGYTF

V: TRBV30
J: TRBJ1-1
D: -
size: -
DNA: TGTGCCTGGGGCCCTAAGGACCCAGCTTTCTTT
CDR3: CAWGPKDPAFF

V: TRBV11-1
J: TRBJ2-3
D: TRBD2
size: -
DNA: TGTGCCAGCAGCTTAGCCCCGGGACTAGAAAGGACCACAGATACGCAGTATTTT
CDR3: CASSLAPGLERTTDTQYF

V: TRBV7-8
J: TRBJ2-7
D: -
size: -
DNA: TGTGCCAGCAGCTTACCCGGGGATATGCGGGAGCAGTACTTC
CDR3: CASSLPGDMREQYF

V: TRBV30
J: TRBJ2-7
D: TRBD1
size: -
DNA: TGTGCCTGGAGTGTCCCCCTCCCTCAAGACAGGGTGGGCTACGAGCAGTACTTC
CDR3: CAWSVPLPQDRVGYEQYF

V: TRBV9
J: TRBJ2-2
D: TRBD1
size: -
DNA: TGTGCCAGCACCTCCCAGGCCCAGGGGGCTTCGGAAGGGCTGTTTTTT
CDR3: CASTSQAQGASEGLFF

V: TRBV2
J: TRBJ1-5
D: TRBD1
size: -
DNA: TGTGCCAGCGGGGACAGGGGCAATCAGCCCCAGCATTTT
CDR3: CASGDRGNQPQHF

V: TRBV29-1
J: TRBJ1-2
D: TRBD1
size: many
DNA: TGCAGCGTCCGAGAGACAGGGGATTATGGCTACACCTTC
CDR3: CSVRETGDYGYTF

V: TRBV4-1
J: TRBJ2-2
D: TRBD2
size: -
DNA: TGCGCCAGCAGCCCAAGACTAGCGGGAGGAAGCGGGGAGCTGTTTTTT
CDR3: CASSPRLAGGSGELFF

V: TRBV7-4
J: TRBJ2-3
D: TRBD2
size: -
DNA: TGTGCCAGCAGAGCCGGGACTAGCGCCACAGATACGCAGTATTTT
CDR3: CASRAGTSATDTQYF

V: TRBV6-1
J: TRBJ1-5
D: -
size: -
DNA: TGTGCCAGCAGTGTATGGGGGGGAACCCTAAATCAGCCCCAGCATTTT
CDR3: CASSVWGGTLNQPQHF

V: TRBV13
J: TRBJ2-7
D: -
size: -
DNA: TGTGCCAGCAGCCCGGAGGGGATTAACTCCTACGAGCAGTACTTC
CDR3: CASSPEGINSYEQYF

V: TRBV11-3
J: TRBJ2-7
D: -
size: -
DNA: TGTGCCAGCAGCTTAGGCGGGACAGTTTCCTACGAGCAGTACTTC
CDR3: CASSLGGTVSYEQYF

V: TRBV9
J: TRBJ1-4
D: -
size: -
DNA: TGTGCCAGCAGCGTAGGGACATCGGCAACTAATGAAAAACTGTTTTTT
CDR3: CASSVGTSATNEKLFF

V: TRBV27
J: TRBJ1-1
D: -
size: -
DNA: TGTGCCAGCAGTCCCCTTTCGGTCCGGGAATTAAACACTGAAGCTTTCTTT
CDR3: CASSPLSVRELNTEAFF